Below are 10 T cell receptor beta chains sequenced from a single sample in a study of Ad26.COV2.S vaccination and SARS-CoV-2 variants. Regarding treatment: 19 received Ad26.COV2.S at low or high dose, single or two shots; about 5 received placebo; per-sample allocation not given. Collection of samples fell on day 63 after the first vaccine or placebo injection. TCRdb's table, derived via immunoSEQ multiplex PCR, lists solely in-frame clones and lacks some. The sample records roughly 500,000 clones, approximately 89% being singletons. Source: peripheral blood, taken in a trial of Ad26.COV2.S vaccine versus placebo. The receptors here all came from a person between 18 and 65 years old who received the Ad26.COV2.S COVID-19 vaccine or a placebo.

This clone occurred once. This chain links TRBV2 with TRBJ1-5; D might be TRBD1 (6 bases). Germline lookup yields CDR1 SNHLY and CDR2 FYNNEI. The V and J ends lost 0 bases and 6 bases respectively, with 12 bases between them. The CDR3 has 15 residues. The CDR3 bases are TGTGCCAGCAGTGAAGCGCGGGGGCTTCCTCAGCCCCAGCATTTT. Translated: CASSEARGLPQPQHF.

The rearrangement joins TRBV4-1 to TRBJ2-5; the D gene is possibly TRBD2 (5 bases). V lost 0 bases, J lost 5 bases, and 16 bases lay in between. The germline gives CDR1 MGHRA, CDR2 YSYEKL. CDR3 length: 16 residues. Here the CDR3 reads CASSQDPRGFRETQYF. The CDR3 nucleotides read TGCGCCAGCAGCCAAGATCCGAGAGGGTTCCGGGAGACCCAGTACTTC.

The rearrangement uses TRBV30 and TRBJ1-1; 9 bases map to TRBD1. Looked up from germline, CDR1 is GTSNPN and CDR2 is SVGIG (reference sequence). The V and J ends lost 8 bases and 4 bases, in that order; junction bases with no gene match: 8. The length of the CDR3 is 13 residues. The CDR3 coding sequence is TGTGCCGGACTGACAGGGGGAACCACTGAAGCTTTCTTT. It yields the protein CAGLTGGTTEAFF.

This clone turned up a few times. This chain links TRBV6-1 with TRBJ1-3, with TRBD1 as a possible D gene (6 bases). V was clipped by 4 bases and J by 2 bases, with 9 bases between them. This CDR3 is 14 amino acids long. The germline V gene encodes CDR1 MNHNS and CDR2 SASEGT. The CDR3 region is CASSATGPGNTIYF. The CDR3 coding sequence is TGTGCCAGCAGTGCCACAGGGCCTGGAAACACCATATATTTT.

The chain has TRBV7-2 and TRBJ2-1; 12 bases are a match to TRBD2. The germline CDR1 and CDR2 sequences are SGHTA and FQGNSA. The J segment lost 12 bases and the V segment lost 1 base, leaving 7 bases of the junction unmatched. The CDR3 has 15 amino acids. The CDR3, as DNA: TGTGCCAGCAGCTTAGATGCTAGCGGGGGGGCGCGGCAGTTCTTC. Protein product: CASSLDASGGARQFF.

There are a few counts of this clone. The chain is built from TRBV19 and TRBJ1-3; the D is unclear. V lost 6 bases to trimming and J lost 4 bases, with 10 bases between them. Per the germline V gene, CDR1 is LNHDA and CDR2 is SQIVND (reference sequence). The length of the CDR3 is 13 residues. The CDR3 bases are TGTGCCAGTAGAAGCGGTTGGGGAAACACCATATATTTT. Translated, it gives CASRSGWGNTIYF.

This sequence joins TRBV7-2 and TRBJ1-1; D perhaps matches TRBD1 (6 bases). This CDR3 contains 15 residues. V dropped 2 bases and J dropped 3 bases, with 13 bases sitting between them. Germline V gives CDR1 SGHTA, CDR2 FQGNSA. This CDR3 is CASSLRAGVDTEAFF. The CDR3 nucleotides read TGTGCCAGCAGCTTAAGAGCAGGGGTAGACACTGAAGCTTTCTTT.

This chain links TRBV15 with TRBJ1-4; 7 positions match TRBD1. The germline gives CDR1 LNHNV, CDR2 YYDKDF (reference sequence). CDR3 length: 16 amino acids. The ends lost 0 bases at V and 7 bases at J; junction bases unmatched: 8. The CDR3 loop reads CATSRDRARGVEKLFF. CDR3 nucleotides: TGTGCCACCAGCAGAGATCGGGCCAGGGGGGTTGAAAAACTGTTTTTT.

CDR3 nucleotide sequence: TGTGCCAGCTCACCACTAAATTCGGGACAAGGGCAGCCCCAGCATTTT. Translated, it gives CASSPLNSGQGQPQHF. V and J are TRBV18 and TRBJ1-5, with D tentatively TRBD1 (6 bases). Germline V CDR1 and CDR2: KGHSH, LQKENI. CDR3 length: 16 amino acids. V was clipped by 1 base and J by 7 bases, with 17 bases between them.

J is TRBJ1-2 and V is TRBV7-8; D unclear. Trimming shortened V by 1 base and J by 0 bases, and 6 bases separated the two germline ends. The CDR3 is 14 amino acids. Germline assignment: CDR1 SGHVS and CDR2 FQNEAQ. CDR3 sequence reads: CASSLVKANYGYTF. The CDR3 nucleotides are TGTGCCAGCAGCTTAGTTAAGGCTAACTATGGCTACACCTTC.